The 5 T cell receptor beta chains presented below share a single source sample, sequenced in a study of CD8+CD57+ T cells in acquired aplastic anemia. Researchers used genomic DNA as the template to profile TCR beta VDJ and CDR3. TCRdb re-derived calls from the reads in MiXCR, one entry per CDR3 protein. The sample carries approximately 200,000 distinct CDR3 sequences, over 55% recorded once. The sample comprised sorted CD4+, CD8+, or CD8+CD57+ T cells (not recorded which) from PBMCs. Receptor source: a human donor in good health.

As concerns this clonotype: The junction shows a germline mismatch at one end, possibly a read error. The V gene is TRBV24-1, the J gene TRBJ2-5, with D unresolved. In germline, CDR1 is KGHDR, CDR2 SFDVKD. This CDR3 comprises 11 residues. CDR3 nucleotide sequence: TGTGCTACCAGCATAGGGGAGACCCAGTACTTC. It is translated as CATSIGETQYF.

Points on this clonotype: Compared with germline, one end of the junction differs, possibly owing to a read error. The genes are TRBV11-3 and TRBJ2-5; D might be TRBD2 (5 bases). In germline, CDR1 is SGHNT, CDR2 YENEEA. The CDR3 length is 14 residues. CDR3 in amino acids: CTSSPGLGQETQYF. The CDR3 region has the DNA TGTACCAGCAGCCCAGGACTGGGGCAAGAGACCCAGTACTTC.

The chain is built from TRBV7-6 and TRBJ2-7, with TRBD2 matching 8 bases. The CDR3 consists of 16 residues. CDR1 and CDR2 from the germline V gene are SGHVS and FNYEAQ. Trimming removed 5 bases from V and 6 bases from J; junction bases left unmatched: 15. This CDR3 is CASSPSEAGGYSEQYF. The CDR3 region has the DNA TGTGCCAGCAGCCCCAGCGAGGCGGGAGGTTATTCCGAGCAGTACTTC.

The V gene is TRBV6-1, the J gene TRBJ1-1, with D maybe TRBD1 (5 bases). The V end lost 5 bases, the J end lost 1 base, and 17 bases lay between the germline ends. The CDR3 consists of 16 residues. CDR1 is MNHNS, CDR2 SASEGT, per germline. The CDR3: CASSYNSGAGNTEAFF. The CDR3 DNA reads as TGTGCCAGCAGTTACAACTCTGGGGCTGGGAACACTGAAGCTTTCTTT.

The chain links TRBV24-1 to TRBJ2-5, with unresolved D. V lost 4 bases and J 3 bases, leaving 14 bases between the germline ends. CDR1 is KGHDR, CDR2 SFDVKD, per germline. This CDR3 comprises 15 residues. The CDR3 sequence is CATSDPVAAEETQYF. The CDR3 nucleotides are TGTGCCACCAGTGACCCCGTTGCGGCAGAAGAGACCCAGTACTTC.